This T cell receptor (beta chain) comes out of a study of cytomegalovirus exposure and HLA in healthy donors. V shed 3 bases and J shed 7 bases, with 7 bases lying between them. There are 12 residues in the CDR3. Germline values: CDR1 ENHRY, CDR2 SYGVKD. Findings and caveats of the study: The study designated 160 or so TCR beta chains cytomegalovirus-associated. DRB1 showed the most TCR associations and HLA-C the fewest in a later analysis, as rates varied by HLA locus. It was reported that TCR beta sequences correctly inferred the HLA-A and HLA-B alleles for most subjects.

Primers: 60 Vbeta forward and 13 Jbeta reverse. Clones were read by immunoSEQ multiplex PCR, and TCRdb kept only the in-frame ones, dropping some. The data show roughly 120,000 clones, 65% to 90% seen once. In regard to this clone: The target antigen is unknown.

This chain links TRBV10-3 with TRBJ1-5, with D possibly matching TRBD1 (5 bases). Sequencing was performed on PBMCs. The sequence derives from a male donor in good health and CMV-seropositive. Here the CDR3 reads CAISEGAQPQHF. In DNA, the CDR3 is TGTGCCATCAGTGAAGGGGCCCAGCCCCAGCATTTT.